Detailed here is one T cell receptor beta chain. Its specificity is not known. In replicate PCRs of sorted subsets, about 220 ng DNA, approximately 30,000 T cell genomes, was used. Libraries were prepared by immunoSEQ multiplex PCR; TCRdb keeps only in-frame clonotypes and omits some of them. Of more than 2 million clones listed, 85% to 95% are singletons. Those who donated, Caucasian adults without exception, all lived in Nashville, Tennessee. The sample comes from a study of shared clonotypes between healthy human individuals. Findings of the study overall: In this cohort, only blood was sampled, and tissue repertoires likely differ. At large depth, rarefaction still showed sorted-subset sequencing to be incomplete.

The CDR3 runs 16 residues. Germline CDR1 and CDR2: MNHNY and SVGAGI (reference sequence). V was clipped by 7 bases and J by 4 bases; unmatched bases: 12. The receptor comes from a man younger than 30 in good health. The V and J genes are TRBV6-6 and TRBJ2-2; 7 nucleotides align to TRBD2. Sequenced sample: naive CD4+ T cells sorted from blood. The subset denotes: CD45RA+ positively selected. CDR3 DNA: TGTGCCAGCACCTTAAGCGGGGCGCCTCTCACCGGGGAGCTGTTTTTT. It translates to CASTLSGAPLTGELFF.